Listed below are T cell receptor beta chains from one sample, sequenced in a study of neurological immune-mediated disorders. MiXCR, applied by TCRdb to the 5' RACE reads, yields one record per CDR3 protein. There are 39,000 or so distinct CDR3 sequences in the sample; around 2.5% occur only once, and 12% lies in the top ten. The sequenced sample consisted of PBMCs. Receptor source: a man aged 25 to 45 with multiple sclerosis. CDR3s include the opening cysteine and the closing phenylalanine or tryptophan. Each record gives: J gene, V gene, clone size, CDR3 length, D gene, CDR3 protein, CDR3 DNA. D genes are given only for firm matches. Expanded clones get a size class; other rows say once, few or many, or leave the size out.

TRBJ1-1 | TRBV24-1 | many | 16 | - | CATSDSTGTGNTEAFF | TGTGCCACCAGTGATTCCACCGGGACGGGGAACACTGAAGCTTTCTTT
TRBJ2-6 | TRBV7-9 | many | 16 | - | CASSPLTGYGANVLTF | TGTGCCAGCAGCCCCCTAACGGGATATGGGGCCAACGTCCTGACTTTC
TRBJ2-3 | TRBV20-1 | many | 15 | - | CSANNLARSTDTQYF | TGCAGTGCTAATAATCTAGCGCGTAGCACAGATACGCAGTATTTT
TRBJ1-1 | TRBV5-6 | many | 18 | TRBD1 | CASSRTGGRMGLNTEAFF | TGTGCCAGCAGCCGGACAGGGGGCAGGATGGGTTTGAACACTGAAGCTTTCTTT
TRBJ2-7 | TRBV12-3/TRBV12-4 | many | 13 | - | CASSAQYTYEQYF | TGTGCCAGCAGTGCGCAATACACCTACGAGCAGTACTTC
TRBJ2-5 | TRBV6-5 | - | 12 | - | CASSQRRETQYF | TGTGCCAGCAGCCAACGCCGGGAGACCCAGTACTTC
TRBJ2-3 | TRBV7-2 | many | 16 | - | CASIPRASLGTDTQYF | TGTGCCAGCATCCCCCGAGCTAGTTTAGGCACAGATACGCAGTATTTT
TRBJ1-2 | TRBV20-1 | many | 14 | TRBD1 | CSARLQGANYGYTF | TGCAGTGCAAGACTTCAGGGGGCTAACTATGGCTACACCTTC
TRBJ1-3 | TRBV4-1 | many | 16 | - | CASSQDRTSSGNTIYF | TGCGCCAGCAGCCAAGACAGAACAAGCTCTGGAAACACCATATATTTT
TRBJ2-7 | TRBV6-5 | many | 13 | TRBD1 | CASSHRGYHEQYF | TGTGCCAGCTCCCACAGGGGTTACCACGAGCAGTACTTC